This T cell receptor beta chain was identified in a study of OX40 agonist ivuxolimab in advanced cancers. Overall study: Dosing consisted of intravenous ivuxolimab at 0.01 to 10 mg/kg every 2 weeks. The study, taken as a whole, reports: Among the least clonally expanded were partial responders at 0.1-3.0 mg/kg.

About this clone: Its target is not known.

Assay used: immunoSEQ multiplex PCR; TCRdb lists only in-frame clones, some missing. Of tens of thousands of clones in the sample, under 95% were seen once. Collection of blood occurred at baseline, at cycle 4 day 1, and at cycle 7 day 1. The CDR3 runs to 18 residues. The ends were cut back, 0 bases at V and 0 bases at J, with 18 bases in the middle. From germline, CDR1 is LGHNA and CDR2 YNFKEQ. Sequences were derived from CD4+ or CD8+ T cells sorted from blood, sampled in a trial of the OX40 agonist ivuxolimab. The V gene is TRBV4-2, the J gene TRBJ2-7, with a tentative D call TRBD2 (7 bases). The receptor's source is an adult with an advanced solid tumor such as melanoma, head and neck, liver or kidney cancer. CDR3 in amino acids: CASSQDLVAGALSYEQYF. The CDR3 bases are TGTGCCAGCAGCCAAGATCTAGTGGCGGGGGCCCTCTCCTACGAGCAGTACTTC.